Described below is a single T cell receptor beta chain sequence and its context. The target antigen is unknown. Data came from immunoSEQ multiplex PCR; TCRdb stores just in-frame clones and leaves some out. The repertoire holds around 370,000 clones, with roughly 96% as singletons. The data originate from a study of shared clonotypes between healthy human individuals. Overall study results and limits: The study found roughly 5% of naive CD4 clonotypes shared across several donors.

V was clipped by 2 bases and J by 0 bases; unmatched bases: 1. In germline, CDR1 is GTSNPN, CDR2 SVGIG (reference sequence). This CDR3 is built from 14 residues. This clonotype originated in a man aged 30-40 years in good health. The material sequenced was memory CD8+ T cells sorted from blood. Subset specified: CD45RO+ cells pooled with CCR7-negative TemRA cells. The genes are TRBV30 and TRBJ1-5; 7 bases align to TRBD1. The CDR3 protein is CAWSTGDSNQPQHF. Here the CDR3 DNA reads TGTGCCTGGAGTACAGGGGATAGCAATCAGCCCCAGCATTTT.